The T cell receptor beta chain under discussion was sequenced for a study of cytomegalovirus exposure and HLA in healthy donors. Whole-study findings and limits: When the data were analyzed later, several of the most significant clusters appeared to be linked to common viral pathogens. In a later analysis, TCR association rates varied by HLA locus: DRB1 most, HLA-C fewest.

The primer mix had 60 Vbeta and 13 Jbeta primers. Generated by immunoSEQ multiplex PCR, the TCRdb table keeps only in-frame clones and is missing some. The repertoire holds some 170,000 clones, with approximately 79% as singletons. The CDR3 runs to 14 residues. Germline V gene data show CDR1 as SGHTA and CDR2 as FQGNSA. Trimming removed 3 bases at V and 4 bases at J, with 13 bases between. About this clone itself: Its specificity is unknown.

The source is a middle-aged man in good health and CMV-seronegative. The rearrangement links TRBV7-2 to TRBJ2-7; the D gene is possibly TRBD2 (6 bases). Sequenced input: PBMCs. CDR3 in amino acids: CASSLGGSGYEQYF. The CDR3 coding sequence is TGTGCCAGCAGCTTGGGGGGATCAGGGTACGAGCAGTACTTC.